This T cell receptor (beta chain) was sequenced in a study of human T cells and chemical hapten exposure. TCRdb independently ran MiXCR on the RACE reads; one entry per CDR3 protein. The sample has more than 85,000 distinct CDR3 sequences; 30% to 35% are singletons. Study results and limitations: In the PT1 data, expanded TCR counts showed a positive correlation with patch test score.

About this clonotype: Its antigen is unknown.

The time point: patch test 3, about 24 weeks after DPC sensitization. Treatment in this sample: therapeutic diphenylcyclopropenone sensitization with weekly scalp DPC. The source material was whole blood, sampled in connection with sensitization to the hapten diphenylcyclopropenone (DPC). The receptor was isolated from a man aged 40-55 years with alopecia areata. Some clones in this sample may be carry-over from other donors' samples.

This chain's CDR3 is CASYQPGQGAFWGYTF. CDR3 nucleotides: TGTGCCAGCTATCAACCGGGACAGGGGGCTTTTTGGGGCTACACCTTC. V is TRBV12-3 or TRBV12-4 and J is TRBJ1-2; the match to TRBD1 covers 12 bases. Trimming took 8 bases from V and 8 from J; bases not matched to a gene: 15. This CDR3 has 16 amino acids.